These 32 T cell receptor beta chains share one sample of origin, sequenced in a study of T cell changes during pregnancy in multiple sclerosis. Sequencing used immunoSEQ multiplex PCR; TCRdb keeps in-frame clones, though not all of them. This table has about 40,000 clones, over 85% appearing once. Sequenced material: peripheral blood, taken before pregnancy. The source is a female donor with multiple sclerosis, enrolled in a pregnancy study.

The V gene is TRBV7-9, the J gene TRBJ2-7; D not certain. The length of the CDR3 is 14 residues. V was shortened by 3 bases and J by 2 bases, with 11 bases between the two germline ends. The V gene's germline CDR1 is SEHNR and CDR2 FQNEAQ (reference sequence). The CDR3 DNA reads as TGTGCCAGCAGCTTGTTGATCAAGCCCTACGAGCAGTACTTC. This translates into CASSLLIKPYEQYF.

The chain couples TRBV30 to TRBJ1-3; TRBD1 matches at 8 bases. J gave up 3 bases and V 3 bases, and 7 bases lay outside the gene matches. Germline CDR1 reads GTSNPN; CDR2 reads SVGIG (reference sequence). The CDR3 totals 15 residues. The CDR3 nucleotides read TGTGCCTGGAGCCTTGACAGGGGCAATGGAAACACCATATATTTT. This codes for CAWSLDRGNGNTIYF.

The CDR3 DNA reads as TGCGCCAGCAGCCAAGAGCGGGAGTATGGAGATACGCAGTATTTT. Its translation: CASSQEREYGDTQYF. J is TRBJ2-3 and V is TRBV4-3; 7 bases fit TRBD2. The germline CDR1 and CDR2 sequences are LGHNA and YSLEER. This CDR3 contains 15 residues. Unmatched junction bases numbered 5, after V lost 0 bases and J lost 5 bases.

The chain combines TRBV28 with TRBJ2-7; TRBD2 is a possible D gene (6 bases). There are 14 residues in the CDR3. V shed 6 bases and J shed 4 bases, with 16 bases lying between them. Per germline, CDR1 MDHEN and CDR2 SYDVKM. DNA of the CDR3: TGTGCCAGCAGGACGGAGGGGCTTACTTACGAGCAGTACTTC. This codes for CASRTEGLTYEQYF.

The chain couples TRBV19 to TRBJ2-7; maybe TRBD2 (5 bases). CDR1 is LNHDA and CDR2 is SQIVND in the germline V gene (reference sequence). The V gene lost 4 bases and the J gene lost 5 bases, with 15 bases spanning the gap. This CDR3 has 14 amino acids. CDR3 amino acids: CASSNGAGFHEQYF. DNA for the CDR3: TGTGCCAGTAGTAATGGCGCGGGTTTCCACGAGCAGTACTTC.

The chain uses TRBV4-1 and TRBJ1-3, with unresolved D. Looked up from germline, CDR1 is MGHRA and CDR2 is YSYEKL. The CDR3 contains 15 residues. V was cut by 0 bases and J by 1 base, with 7 bases left in between. The CDR3 DNA is TGCGCCAGCAGCCAAGATCGGGGTTCTGGAAACACCATATATTTT. Translating gives CASSQDRGSGNTIYF.

This rearrangement joins TRBV29-1 to TRBJ2-3, with 11 bases fitting TRBD1. This CDR3 contains 14 residues. Looked up from germline, CDR1 is SQVTM and CDR2 is ANQGSEA. V was clipped by 1 base and J by 4 bases; unmatched bases: 1. CDR3 residues: CSVEGGQGADTQYF. The CDR3 coding sequence is TGCAGCGTTGAAGGGGGACAGGGGGCAGATACGCAGTATTTT.

The chain joins TRBV4-3 to TRBJ1-2; D not resolved. Trimming removed 1 base at V and 4 bases at J, with 13 bases between. The CDR3 contains 15 residues. CDR1 and CDR2 from the germline V gene are LGHNA and YSLEER. For the CDR3, the DNA is TGCGCCAGCAGCCAAGTAACCGGGGATAGCTATGGCTACACCTTC. It specifies CASSQVTGDSYGYTF.

The CDR3 region has the DNA TGTGCCAGCAGCGTAGTAGGTAGCGGGTACTACAATGAGCAGTTCTTC. Residues: CASSVVGSGYYNEQFF. The chain recombines TRBV9 with TRBJ2-1; 7 bases agree with TRBD2. The junction had 6 bases not matched to a gene; V was cut back by 0 bases and J by 3 bases. The CDR3 loop spans 16 amino acids. CDR1 and CDR2 (germline): SGDLS, YYNGEE.

This clone was seen a handful of times. The rearrangement uses TRBV19 and TRBJ1-4, with D tentatively TRBD1 (6 bases). CDR1 LNHDA and CDR2 SQIVND come from the germline V gene (reference sequence). The CDR3 has 15 amino acids. The V and J ends lost 4 bases and 6 bases respectively, with 15 bases between them. The CDR3 spells CASSSGGGTYEKLFF. The DNA for the CDR3 is TGTGCCAGTAGTAGCGGGGGCGGGACCTATGAAAAACTGTTTTTT.

V is TRBV6-4 and J is TRBJ2-6; 11 bases are a match to TRBD2. The V segment lost 3 bases and the J segment 0 bases; nucleotides outside the gene matches: 1. This CDR3 has 17 residues. Germline CDR1 reads MRHNA; CDR2 reads SNTAGT. CDR3 region: CASSEGTSGSGANVLTF. DNA for the CDR3: TGTGCCAGCAGTGAGGGGACTAGCGGCTCTGGGGCCAACGTCCTGACTTTC.

This sequence joins TRBV5-4 and TRBJ2-7; no definite D call. This CDR3 is built from 12 residues. V lost 4 bases to trimming and J lost 9 bases, with 14 bases between them. CDR1 and CDR2 from the germline V gene are SGHNT and YYREEE (reference sequence). The CDR3 sequence is CASSQDERAQYF. CDR3 nucleotides: TGTGCCAGCAGCCAAGACGAGCGTGCGCAGTACTTC.

The chain combines TRBV4-1 with TRBJ2-5, with 8 positions matching TRBD2. The end of the DNA aligns better with TRBJ2-7, so the J call may be wrong. The CDR3 runs to 17 residues. CDR1 is MGHRA, CDR2 YSYEKL, per germline. CDR3 nucleotide sequence: TGCGCCAGCAGCCAAGCGTCGTTAGCGGGGAGAATCTACGAGCAGTACTTC. This translates into CASSQASLAGRIYEQYF.

The chain joins TRBV14 to TRBJ2-3; 10 bases match TRBD1. CDR3 length: 16 amino acids. V lost 1 base to trimming and J lost 4 bases; unmatched junction nucleotides: 5. The V gene's germline CDR1 is SGHDN and CDR2 FVKESK. The CDR3 region is CASSQGGTGVADTQYF. The CDR3 DNA reads as TGTGCCAGCAGCCAAGGCGGGACAGGGGTCGCAGATACGCAGTATTTT.

The chain combines TRBV13 with TRBJ2-7; D possibly corresponds to TRBD1 (5 bases). V lost 5 bases and J lost 1, with 6 bases in between. The CDR3 is made up of 12 amino acids. The germline V gene encodes CDR1 PRHDT and CDR2 FYEKMQ (reference sequence). DNA for the CDR3: TGTGCCAGCAGCCAGGGTTCCTACGAGCAGTACTTC. Amino acid sequence: CASSQGSYEQYF.

V usage is TRBV28 and J usage is TRBJ2-5, with 7 bases lining up with TRBD1. In germline, CDR1 is MDHEN, CDR2 SYDVKM. The CDR3 is 13 residues long. Trimming removed 7 bases from V and 7 bases from J; junction bases left unmatched: 9. CDR3 DNA: TGTGCCAGCACCAGACAGGGTATAGGGACCCAGTACTTC. Amino acid sequence: CASTRQGIGTQYF.

The V and J genes are TRBV5-1 and TRBJ2-3; D gene uncertain. CDR3 length: 15 residues. Germline V gives CDR1 SGHRS, CDR2 YFSETQ. Trimming pared 0 bases from V and 1 base from J, leaving 9 bases between. The CDR3 DNA follows: TGCGCCAGCAGCTTGGCTTCTATCCGCACAGATACGCAGTATTTT. Its translation is CASSLASIRTDTQYF. Variable domain in full (rest from reference TRBV5-1 and TRBJ2-3): KAGVTQTPRYLIKTRGQQVTLSCSPISGHRSVSWYQQTPGQGLQFLFEYFSETQRNKGNFPGRFSGRQFSNSRSEMNVSTLELGDSALYLCASSLASIRTDTQYFGPGTRLTVL.

This sequence joins TRBV28 and TRBJ2-5, with TRBD2 as a possible D gene (5 bases). Looked up from germline, CDR1 is MDHEN and CDR2 is SYDVKM. There are 14 residues in the CDR3. Trimming shortened V by 7 bases and J by 4 bases, and 16 bases separated the two germline ends. CDR3 DNA sequence: TGTGCCAGCACCAAGCGGACGAAAAGAGAGACCCAGTACTTC. As protein: CASTKRTKRETQYF.

The rearrangement joins TRBV5-1 to TRBJ2-1; D call uncertain. Per germline, CDR1 SGHRS and CDR2 YFSETQ. The CDR3 sequence is 16 residues long. The germline V and J ends were trimmed by 0 bases and 0 bases, with 10 bases remaining between them. The CDR3 reads CASSLGLGLSYNEQFF. The CDR3 DNA is TGCGCCAGCAGCTTGGGTTTGGGCCTCTCCTACAATGAGCAGTTCTTC.

The chain employs TRBV7-9 and TRBJ2-3; a possible D gene is TRBD1 (6 bases). The CDR3 is 15 amino acids. From germline, CDR1 is SEHNR and CDR2 FQNEAQ (reference sequence). Between the trimmed V and J ends, which lost 1 base and 2 bases, there was a span of 10 bases. CDR3 protein: CASSLVTGNTDTQYF. DNA of the CDR3: TGTGCCAGCAGCTTAGTCACAGGGAACACAGATACGCAGTATTTT.

The rearrangement joins TRBV18 to TRBJ2-1, with 10 bases aligning to TRBD2. The CDR3 spans 16 residues. J lost 5 bases, V lost 2 bases, and 6 bases had no gene match. Germline V gene lookup returns CDR1 KGHSH and CDR2 LQKENI. DNA of the CDR3: TGTGCCAGCTCACCATATACTAGCGGGAAAAACAATGAGCAGTTCTTC. Translated, it gives CASSPYTSGKNNEQFF.

The chain couples TRBV11-3 to TRBJ2-1; D not certain. The germline CDR1 and CDR2 sequences are SGHNT and YENEEA. The ends were cut back, 1 base at V and 4 bases at J, with 11 bases in the middle. The CDR3 contains 15 residues. CDR3 protein: CASSLGPVDYNEQFF. The CDR3 DNA reads TGTGCCAGCAGCTTAGGGCCAGTCGATTACAATGAGCAGTTCTTC.

The chain employs TRBV5-1 and TRBJ1-2, with a tentative D call TRBD1 (5 bases). Per germline, CDR1 SGHRS and CDR2 YFSETQ. The CDR3 has 14 amino acids. Trimming cost V 5 bases and J 3 bases, with 14 bases left between them. Written as DNA, the CDR3 is TGCGCCAGCAGTCCCGGGGGAGGGGACTATGGCTACACCTTC. It yields the protein CASSPGGGDYGYTF.

This clone appeared a single time. This rearrangement joins TRBV14 to TRBJ2-7; D possibly corresponds to TRBD2 (5 bases). The CDR3 spans 14 residues. V lost 2 bases, J lost 0 bases, and 8 bases lay in between. Germline V gene data show CDR1 as SGHDN and CDR2 as FVKESK. The CDR3 sequence: CASSQTGNSYEQYF. The CDR3 DNA follows: TGTGCCAGCAGCCAAACCGGGAACTCCTACGAGCAGTACTTC.

This clone has just one count. The chain uses TRBV2 and TRBJ2-7; 12 bases fit TRBD1. Germline V CDR1 and CDR2: SNHLY, FYNNEI. CDR3 length: 18 residues. J gave up 6 bases and V 6 bases, and 18 bases lay outside the gene matches. CDR3 bases: TGTGCCAGCAGCGTCCGGGACAGGGGGCTCAGATCGGGTTCCGAGCAGTACTTC. Protein sequence: CASSVRDRGLRSGSEQYF. The full variable domain, completed using reference TRBV2 and TRBJ2-7, is EPEVTQTPSHQVTQMGQEVILRCVPISNHLYFYWYRQILGQKVEFLVSFYNNEISEKSEIFDDQFSVERPDGSNFTLKIRSTKLEDSAMYFCASSVRDRGLRSGSEQYFGPGTRLTVT.

The rearrangement joins TRBV4-3 to TRBJ1-1; TRBD1 aligns across 7 bases. The V gene's germline CDR1 is LGHNA and CDR2 YSLEER. The CDR3 consists of 16 residues. The ends lost 0 bases at V and 0 bases at J; junction bases unmatched: 4. CDR3 amino acids: CASSQDRDRVNTEAFF. CDR3 sequence (DNA): TGCGCCAGCAGCCAAGATAGAGACAGGGTGAACACTGAAGCTTTCTTT.

This clone was seen a single time. This sequence joins TRBV5-4 and TRBJ2-7; TRBD1 agrees at 8 bases. The germline V gene encodes CDR1 SGHNT and CDR2 YYREEE (reference sequence). This CDR3 has 15 residues. J gave up 4 bases and V 0 bases, and 6 bases lay outside the gene matches. This CDR3 reads CASSLGGQGTYEQYF. In nucleotides, the CDR3 is TGTGCCAGCAGCTTGGGCGGACAGGGTACTTACGAGCAGTACTTC.

V is TRBV7-3 and J is TRBJ1-1, with D perhaps matching TRBD1 (6 bases). CDR3 size: 14 residues. The germline gives CDR1 SGHTA, CDR2 FQGTGA. The ends were cut back, 5 bases at V and 4 bases at J, with 14 bases in the middle. This CDR3 reads CASSPLTGRTEAFF. CDR3 bases: TGTGCCAGCAGCCCCCTGACAGGTCGCACTGAAGCTTTCTTT.

The chain joins TRBV10-3 to TRBJ1-2; TRBD1 matches at 9 bases. The CDR3 runs 15 residues. Trimming cost V 3 bases and J 4 bases; bases outside gene matches: 6. From germline, CDR1 is ENHRY and CDR2 SYGVKD. The CDR3 coding sequence is TGTGCCATCAGTGAACAGGGGGCGCAAGCCTATGGCTACACCTTC. Translating it yields CAISEQGAQAYGYTF.

With regard to this clone: One end of the junction varies from germline; a read error may be responsible. This chain links TRBV7-2 with TRBJ2-5; 8 bases fit TRBD2. Germline-derived CDR1 and CDR2 are SGHTA and FQGNSA. The CDR3 is 15 residues long. In DNA form, the CDR3 reads TGTGCCAGCAGCCTAGCCGGGAGGGCCTCAGAGACCCAGTACTTC. Protein: CASSLAGRASETQYF.

The chain joins TRBV19 to TRBJ2-6; D unclear. This CDR3 region has 15 residues. CDR1 and CDR2 from the germline V gene are LNHDA and SQIVND (reference sequence). Trimming pared 3 bases from V and 0 bases from J, leaving 6 bases between. CDR3 sequence (DNA): TGTGCCAGTAGTATTTTAATCTCTGGGGCCAACGTCCTGACTTTC. It translates to CASSILISGANVLTF.

The genes are TRBV7-2 and TRBJ2-3, with 7 bases lining up with TRBD2. After removal of 3 bases from V and 4 bases from J, the junction contained 4 bases not matched to a gene. CDR1 and CDR2 (germline): SGHTA, FQGNSA. The CDR3 has 14 amino acids. The CDR3 DNA is TGTGCCAGCAGCTTGGTCCTAGCGGCAGATACGCAGTATTTT. It codes for CASSLVLAADTQYF.